Shown below are 10 T cell receptor beta chains from a single sample sequenced in a study of control samples from healthy donors and cancer patients. The assay was immunoSEQ multiplex PCR, and TCRdb's table has in-frame clones only and misses some. The data show approximately 60,000 clones, just over 90% seen once. Sequencing was done on a sample of PBMCs. Receptor source: a woman aged 45-60 years with colorectal cancer.

The rearrangement joins TRBV2 to TRBJ2-7, with a possible D match to TRBD2 (5 bases). CDR1 is SNHLY and CDR2 is FYNNEI in the germline V gene. V was pared by 7 bases and J by 2 bases, with 15 bases between. This CDR3 region has 14 residues. CDR3 sequence: CASNVRGPTYEQYF. The CDR3 coding sequence is TGTGCCAGCAACGTGAGAGGGCCCACCTACGAGCAGTACTTC.

This clone was counted once. V is TRBV7-2 and J is TRBJ1-5; no clear D gene. Germline CDR1 and CDR2: SGHTA and FQGNSA. This CDR3 is 13 amino acids long. V was shortened by 0 bases and J by 5 bases, with 5 bases between the two germline ends. CDR3 amino acids: CASSLAGDQPQHF. CDR3 nucleotides: TGTGCCAGCAGCTTAGCGGGAGATCAGCCCCAGCATTTT.

The J gene is TRBJ1-4, the V gene TRBV5-1, with a weak D call TRBD1 (5 bases). The V gene's germline CDR1 is SGHRS and CDR2 YFSETQ. The length of the CDR3 is 13 residues. Between the trimmed V and J ends, which lost 1 base and 6 bases, there was a span of 7 bases. In nucleotides, the CDR3 is TGCGCCAGCAGCTTGCAAGGGGATGAAAAACTGTTTTTT. It encodes CASSLQGDEKLFF.

The V gene is TRBV7-9, the J gene TRBJ1-2; no clear D gene. Looked up from germline, CDR1 is SEHNR and CDR2 is FQNEAQ (reference sequence). The CDR3 has 12 residues. V was pared by 8 bases and J by 3 bases, with 10 bases between. CDR3 amino acids: CASGSDDYGYTF. The CDR3 DNA is TGTGCCAGCGGCTCAGATGACTATGGCTACACCTTC.

Only one count was recorded for this clone. Within the sample, other DNA sequences also encode this same CDR3. The CDR3 DNA reads as TGTGCCAGCAGCCACCGCAGGGGTAGCGGCACTGAAGCTTTCTTT. Protein: CASSHRRGSGTEAFF. The V call is TRBV16, the J call TRBJ1-1, with D maybe TRBD1 (6 bases). V gave up 3 bases and J gave up 4 bases, with 15 bases separating them. The CDR3 runs 15 residues. Per the germline V gene, CDR1 is KGHSY and CDR2 is FQNENV.

The chain employs TRBV2 and TRBJ1-5, with D uncertain. Deletions cut 3 bases from V and 3 bases from J, with 12 bases between. The CDR3 has 15 amino acids. Per the germline V gene, CDR1 is SNHLY and CDR2 is FYNNEI. The CDR3: CASSDERAFNQPQHF. For the CDR3, the DNA is TGTGCCAGCAGTGACGAGAGGGCTTTCAATCAGCCCCAGCATTTT.

The rearrangement links TRBV5-1 to TRBJ1-1; D remains ambiguous. With 0 bases removed from V and 1 base from J, the gap between germline ends came to 4 bases. The CDR3 is made up of 13 amino acids. Germline assignment: CDR1 SGHRS and CDR2 YFSETQ. The DNA for the CDR3 is TGCGCCAGCAGCTTGGAAACGAACACTGAAGCTTTCTTT. This gives the protein CASSLETNTEAFF.

This chain links TRBV9 with TRBJ2-7; D remains ambiguous. This CDR3 comprises 13 residues. Trimming stripped 0 bases from V and 1 base from J, with 5 bases between. Germline values: CDR1 SGDLS, CDR2 YYNGEE. CDR3 in DNA: TGTGCCAGCAGCGTAGGGCAGTCCTACGAGCAGTACTTC. Translated, it gives CASSVGQSYEQYF.

The chain combines TRBV6-6 with TRBJ1-2; a weak D match, TRBD1 (6 bases). There are 14 residues in the CDR3. V was shortened by 0 bases and J by 8 bases, with 13 bases between the two germline ends. Looked up from germline, CDR1 is MNHNY and CDR2 is SVGAGI (reference sequence). The CDR3 DNA reads TGTGCCAGCAGTTACTCCTCGGGGGCTCAGGGCTACACCTTC. Residues: CASSYSSGAQGYTF.

The chain joins TRBV28 to TRBJ2-2, with 12 nucleotides matching TRBD2. CDR1 MDHEN and CDR2 SYDVKM come from the germline V gene. The CDR3 is 18 residues long. Germline trimming cut 3 bases from V and 3 bases from J; bases unmatched to any gene: 8. Here the CDR3 DNA reads TGTGCCAGCAGTTTCCCCCCGACTAGCGGGAGCTACACCGGGGAGCTGTTTTTT. This encodes CASSFPPTSGSYTGELFF.